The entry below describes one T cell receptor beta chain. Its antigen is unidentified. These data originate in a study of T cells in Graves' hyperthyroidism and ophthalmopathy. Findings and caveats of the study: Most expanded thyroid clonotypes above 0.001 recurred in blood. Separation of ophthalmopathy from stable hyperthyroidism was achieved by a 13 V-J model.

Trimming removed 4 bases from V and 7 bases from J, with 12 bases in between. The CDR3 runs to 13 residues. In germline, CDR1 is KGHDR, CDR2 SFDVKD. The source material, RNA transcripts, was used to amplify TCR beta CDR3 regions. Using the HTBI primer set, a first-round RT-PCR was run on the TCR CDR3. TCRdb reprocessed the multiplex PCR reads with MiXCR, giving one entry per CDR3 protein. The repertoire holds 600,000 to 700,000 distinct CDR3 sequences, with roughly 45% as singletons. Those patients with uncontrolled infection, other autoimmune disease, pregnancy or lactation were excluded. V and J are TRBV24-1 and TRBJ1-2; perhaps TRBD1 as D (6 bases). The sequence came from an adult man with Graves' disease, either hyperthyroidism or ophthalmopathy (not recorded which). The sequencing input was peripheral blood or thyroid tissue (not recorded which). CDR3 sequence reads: CATSEAQGSGYTF. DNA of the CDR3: TGTGCCACCAGTGAGGCACAGGGAAGTGGCTACACCTTC.